One sample yielded the 9 T cell receptor beta chains listed below, sequenced in a study of beta chain features in type 1 diabetes. Every bit of the isolated RNA underwent reverse transcription, so sequencing read expressed TCRB transcripts. Some clones are missing from TCRdb's copy, which holds only in-frame ones; the method was immunoSEQ multiplex PCR. The table includes almost 350,000 clones, 7% to 9% detected once. Sample: central memory CD4+ T cells from blood. The receptors were sampled from a woman aged 18-35 years in good health.

This clone has a handful of counts. The rearrangement joins TRBV27 to TRBJ2-3; D is perhaps TRBD1 or TRBD2 (5 bases each). Germline CDR1 is MNHEY and CDR2 is SMNVEV (reference sequence). Trimming stripped 7 bases from V and 4 bases from J, with 15 bases between. The CDR3 spans 14 residues. This CDR3 is CASTARWGSDTQYF. CDR3 DNA sequence: TGTGCCAGCACCGCTCGGTGGGGGTCAGATACGCAGTATTTT.

This clone was seen only a few times. The genes are TRBV7-9 and TRBJ2-5; D is uncertain. V was pared by 3 bases and J by 1 base, with 12 bases between. The CDR3 extends over 15 amino acids. Germline V gene sequence: CDR1 SEHNR, CDR2 FQNEAQ (reference sequence). CDR3 sequence (DNA): TGTGCCAGCAGCTTGGTGGCAGGAACCCAAGAGACCCAGTACTTC. Translated: CASSLVAGTQETQYF.

The sample holds a few counts of this clone. The chain recombines TRBV28 with TRBJ2-3; no reliable D call. Germline assignment: CDR1 MDHEN and CDR2 SYDVKM. The V gene lost 1 base and the J gene lost 0 bases, with 11 bases spanning the gap. The CDR3 is made up of 16 amino acids. CDR3 protein: CASSLLLRHSTDTQYF. The DNA of the CDR3 is TGTGCCAGCAGTTTATTGCTGCGGCATAGCACAGATACGCAGTATTTT.

This chain connects TRBV10-2 to TRBJ1-1; 7 bases map to TRBD1. Germline V gene data show CDR1 as WSHSY and CDR2 as SAAADI. Trimming cost V 8 bases and J 5 bases; bases outside gene matches: 8. The CDR3 is 13 amino acids. CDR3 sequence reads: CASRDRPETEAFF. For the CDR3, the DNA is TGCGCCAGCCGGGACAGACCCGAGACTGAAGCTTTCTTT.

This clone occurred a few times. The chain links TRBV14 to TRBJ2-3; 8 positions agree with TRBD2. Germline CDR1 and CDR2: SGHDN and FVKESK. The CDR3 extends over 15 amino acids. V was pared by 3 bases and J by 8 bases, with 10 bases of the junction left unmatched. CDR3 DNA sequence: TGTGCCAGCAGCCAGTCAGCGGGAGTTTTGGGTACGCAGTATTTT. Translating gives CASSQSAGVLGTQYF. Looking up the rest from reference TRBV14 and TRBJ2-3 gives the full variable domain: EAGVTQFPSHSVIEKGQTVTLRCDPISGHDNLYWYRRVMGKEIKFLLHFVKESKQDESGMPNNRFLAERTGGTYSTLKVQPAELEDSGVYFCASSQSAGVLGTQYFGPGTRLTVL.

This chain links TRBV11-2 with TRBJ2-1, with D possibly being TRBD2 (6 bases). This CDR3 comprises 15 residues. Deletions cut 5 bases from V and 4 bases from J, with 15 bases between. Germline values: CDR1 SGHAT, CDR2 FQNNGV. The CDR3 bases are TGTGCCAGCAGCAAGTCCGGGACTGAATACAATGAGCAGTTCTTC. Its translation is CASSKSGTEYNEQFF.

In its sample, this clone was seen a few times. The V gene is TRBV7-2, the J gene TRBJ2-7; possibly TRBD2 for D (5 bases). V was pared by 1 base and J by 3 bases, with 13 bases between. Per germline, CDR1 SGHTA and CDR2 FQGNSA. The CDR3 has 15 amino acids. The CDR3 nucleotides are TGTGCCAGCAGCTTAGTAGGAGGATACCTCTACGAGCAGTACTTC. Its translation: CASSLVGGYLYEQYF.

The rearrangement links TRBV9 to TRBJ1-1, with 8 bases matching TRBD1. The CDR3 is 15 residues long. J was trimmed by 3 bases and V by 3 bases; bases with no gene match: 7. Per the germline V gene, CDR1 is SGDLS and CDR2 is YYNGEE. The CDR3 nucleotides read TGTGCCAGCAGCGCCACAACGACAGGGGACACTGAAGCTTTCTTT. Protein: CASSATTTGDTEAFF.

This rearrangement joins TRBV6-6 to TRBJ2-5; D may correspond to TRBD1 or TRBD2 (6 bases each). V lost 7 bases and J 10 bases, leaving 13 bases between the germline ends. The CDR3 runs to 11 residues. Germline CDR1 reads MNHNY; CDR2 reads SVGAGI (reference sequence). CDR3 region: CASTGGGGQYF. CDR3 nucleotide sequence: TGTGCCAGCACTGGAGGGGGAGGCCAGTACTTC.